This T cell receptor beta chain came from a study of radiotherapy plus CTLA-4 blockade in lung cancer. Overall study findings and caveats: Blood saw expansion of tumor-derived TCR clones after radiotherapy plus ipilimumab.

In chemo-refractory metastatic non-small-cell lung cancer, patients got ipilimumab CTLA-4 blockade together with focal radiation. The table lists this clone with a few counts. Its antigen is undetermined. The CDR3 contains 15 residues. V gave up 3 bases and J gave up 9 bases; unmatched junction bases: 13. Germline CDR1 and CDR2: KGHSH and LQKENI. Sequenced by immunoSEQ multiplex PCR; TCRdb stores in-frame clones only, minus some. The table records tens of thousands of clones, about four fifths of them present only once. Sequenced here: peripheral blood, sampled from a patient treated with radiotherapy plus ipilimumab. This clonotype originated in a human donor with non-small cell lung cancer who had a partial response to radiotherapy plus ipilimumab. Some clones in this sample may be carry-over from other donors' samples. This sequence joins TRBV18 and TRBJ1-2, with 7 bases fitting TRBD1. The CDR3: CASSPGQADLLRYTF. CDR3 DNA: TGTGCCAGCTCACCTGGACAGGCGGATCTACTCCGCTACACCTTC.